These 28 T cell receptor beta chains originate from one sample sequenced in a study of neurological immune-mediated disorders. TCRdb fed the 5' RACE reads into MiXCR, producing one record per CDR3 protein. The sample contains about 62,000 distinct CDR3 sequences, around 4.7% of which appear only once. Sequenced material: PBMCs. The receptors shown here come from a woman aged 45 to 65 with multiple sclerosis.

This clonotype was seen at least ten times. A read error may account for a junction end that differs from germline. The V gene is TRBV11-2, the J gene TRBJ2-3; 7 nucleotides match TRBD2. Germline CDR1 reads SGHAT; CDR2 reads FQNNGV. This CDR3 spans 13 amino acids. This chain's CDR3 is CASSIDGTMGQYF. The CDR3 DNA reads TGTGCCAGCAGCATAGACGGGACTATGGGGCAGTATTTT.

The sample holds many counts of this clonotype. J is TRBJ1-2 and V is TRBV5-1; a possible D gene is TRBD1 (5 bases). The CDR3 loop spans 14 amino acids. Trimming cost V 5 bases and J 4 bases, with 15 bases left between them. Germline V gives CDR1 SGHRS, CDR2 YFSETQ. Here the CDR3 DNA reads TGCGCCAGCAGGTTCGACAGCGCAGCCTATGGCTACACCTTC. Encoded protein: CASRFDSAAYGYTF.

The rearrangement links TRBV29-1 to TRBJ1-5, with TRBD1 as a possible D gene (5 bases). With 4 bases removed from V and 3 bases from J, the gap between germline ends came to 10 bases. Per the germline V gene, CDR1 is SQVTM and CDR2 is ANQGSEA. This CDR3 contains 13 residues. The CDR3 sequence is CSVGAGTNQPQHF. The CDR3 DNA reads as TGCAGCGTTGGGGCAGGGACCAATCAGCCCCAGCATTTT.

This clonotype has a handful of counts. The gene calls are TRBV11-2 and TRBJ2-5, with a tentative D call TRBD1 (6 bases). The V end lost 6 bases, the J end lost 2 bases, and 13 bases lay between the germline ends. CDR3 length equals 14 residues. Looked up from germline, CDR1 is SGHAT and CDR2 is FQNNGV. The CDR3 loop reads CASRSTGSQETQYF. CDR3 sequence (DNA): TGTGCCAGCAGATCAACAGGGAGTCAAGAGACCCAGTACTTC.

Only a few counts were recorded for this clonotype. This chain connects TRBV10-3 to TRBJ2-7; no reliable D call. CDR3 size: 15 residues. Germline V gene lookup returns CDR1 ENHRY and CDR2 SYGVKD. Trimming removed 4 bases from V and 4 bases from J, with 17 bases in between. The CDR3 sequence: CAISVRQVDFYEQYF. The CDR3 DNA sequence: TGTGCCATCAGTGTTAGGCAAGTCGATTTTTACGAGCAGTACTTC.

This clonotype appeared many times. V is TRBV7-9 and J is TRBJ2-3; D remains ambiguous. This CDR3 region has 14 residues. V lost 4 bases, J lost 0 bases, and 8 bases lay in between. Germline V gene data show CDR1 as SEHNR and CDR2 as FQNEAQ (reference sequence). CDR3 in amino acids: CASSWSASTDTQYF. The CDR3 region has the DNA TGTGCCAGCAGCTGGAGTGCTAGCACAGATACGCAGTATTTT.

This clonotype was counted many times. Here the CDR3 DNA reads TGTGCCAGCAGTTACCTTGACAGCTACACCGGGGAGCTGTTTTTT. Translated: CASSYLDSYTGELFF. The chain couples TRBV6-2 or TRBV6-3 to TRBJ2-2; D might be TRBD1 (5 bases). The germline V gene encodes CDR1 MNHEY and CDR2 SVGEGT. CDR3 length: 15 amino acids. V was shortened by 2 bases and J by 3 bases, with 10 bases between the two germline ends.

This clonotype came up many times. For the CDR3, the DNA is TGTGCCAGCACCCCCGCGAGTAGTAGGACAGGGTATCAGCCCCAGCATTTT. This gives the protein CASTPASSRTGYQPQHF. The V gene is TRBV12-3 or TRBV12-4, the J gene TRBJ1-5; TRBD1 matches at 8 bases. J gave up 5 bases and V 7 bases, and 16 bases lay outside the gene matches. The CDR3 runs 17 residues.

The table lists this clonotype with many counts. The gene calls are TRBV5-6 and TRBJ2-2; D is unclear. The germline V gene encodes CDR1 SGHDT and CDR2 YYEEEE. The CDR3 has 13 amino acids. V dropped 0 bases and J dropped 8 bases, with 8 bases sitting between them. The CDR3 is CASSLGRSGELFF. CDR3 DNA sequence: TGTGCCAGCAGCTTGGGACGATCGGGGGAGCTGTTTTTT. Drawing the rest from reference TRBV5-6 and TRBJ2-2, the complete variable domain is DAGVTQSPTHLIKTRGQQVTLRCSPKSGHDTVSWYQQALGQGPQFIFQYYEEEERQRGNFPDRFSGHQFPNYSSELNVNALLLGDSALYLCASSLGRSGELFFGEGSRLTVL.

This clonotype was recorded many times. The chain combines TRBV21-1 with TRBJ1-2. TRBV21-1 is labeled a pseudogene. This CDR3 is built from 14 residues. The CDR3 here is CASSKAGGIYGYTF. The CDR3 DNA is TGTGCCAGCAGCAAAGCAGGAGGGATCTATGGCTACACCTTC.

This clonotype was seen repeatedly, ten times or more. The chain links TRBV20-1 to TRBJ1-1; no clear D. The CDR3 extends over 14 amino acids. The V end was cut by 0 bases, the J end by 1 base, with 9 bases between. CDR1 and CDR2 (germline): DFQATT, SNEGSKA (reference sequence). This CDR3 reads CSARDRAGNTEAFF. DNA for the CDR3: TGCAGTGCTAGAGATCGAGCAGGGAACACTGAAGCTTTCTTT.

V is TRBV18 and J is TRBJ1-6, with 9 bases that match TRBD1. The J segment lost 6 bases and the V segment lost 4 bases, leaving 10 bases of the junction unmatched. The CDR3 has 17 residues. Germline-derived CDR1 and CDR2 are KGHSH and LQKENI. CDR3 DNA: TGTGCCAGCTCACGACAAACCGGGACAGGGTTTAATTCACCCCTCCACTTT. It translates to CASSRQTGTGFNSPLHF.

This clonotype was seen repeatedly, ten times or more. This chain links TRBV11-2 with TRBJ2-4; TRBD2 matches 8 bases. Trimming removed 2 bases from V and 3 bases from J; junction bases left unmatched: 9. Germline V lookup: CDR1 SGHAT, CDR2 FQNNGV. This CDR3 comprises 17 residues. CDR3 in DNA: TGTGCCAGCAGCTTAAGGGTTAGCGGGGTTGACAAAAACATTCAGTACTTC. Encoded protein: CASSLRVSGVDKNIQYF.

This clonotype was observed many times. The chain employs TRBV20-1 and TRBJ2-3; 10 nucleotides agree with TRBD1. Germline-derived CDR1 and CDR2 are DFQATT and SNEGSKA (reference sequence). The V and J ends lost 6 bases and 5 bases, in that order; junction bases with no gene match: 8. There are 14 residues in the CDR3. The CDR3 loop is CSAIDRGRIDTQYF. The CDR3 nucleotides are TGCAGTGCCATAGACAGGGGGCGAATAGATACGCAGTATTTT.

This clonotype was counted at least ten times. The J gene is TRBJ1-1, the V gene TRBV5-1; 7 positions match TRBD1. In germline, CDR1 is SGHRS, CDR2 YFSETQ. CDR3 length: 12 residues. V was clipped by 3 bases and J by 8 bases; unmatched bases: 4. CDR3 bases: TGCGCCAGCAGCTCTTACAGGGGCGAAGCTTTCTTT. Residues: CASSSYRGEAFF. The full variable domain, its missing parts supplied by reference TRBV5-1 and TRBJ1-1, is KAGVTQTPRYLIKTRGQQVTLSCSPISGHRSVSWYQQTPGQGLQFLFEYFSETQRNKGNFPGRFSGRQFSNSRSEMNVSTLELGDSALYLCASSSYRGEAFFGQGTRLTVV.

In this sample, this clonotype turned up many times. The DNA for the CDR3 is TGCAGCGTTCGCGGAGGGGGAATTGATGGCTACACCTTC. Encoded protein: CSVRGGGIDGYTF. V is TRBV29-1 and J is TRBJ1-2; D possibly corresponds to TRBD1 (6 bases). This CDR3 has 13 residues. The V end was cut by 5 bases, the J end by 6 bases, with 16 bases between. In germline, CDR1 is SQVTM, CDR2 ANQGSEA.

Only a few counts were recorded for this clonotype. CDR3: CATSELGTSERTDTQYF. DNA for the CDR3: TGTGCCACCAGTGAGTTGGGGACTAGCGAACGCACAGATACGCAGTATTTT. The chain recombines TRBV24-1 with TRBJ2-3; 10 nucleotides line up with TRBD2. J was trimmed by 1 base and V by 4 bases; bases with no gene match: 7. Germline values: CDR1 KGHDR, CDR2 SFDVKD. The CDR3 covers 17 residues.

The chain carries TRBV5-1 and TRBJ1-6; D is ambiguous. There are 14 residues in the CDR3. Trimming removed 0 bases at V and 6 bases at J, with 7 bases between. The germline V gene has CDR1 SGHRS and CDR2 YFSETQ. The CDR3 sequence is CASSLDGSNSPLHF. The CDR3 DNA is TGCGCCAGCAGCTTGGACGGGTCTAATTCACCCCTCCACTTT.

This clonotype has at least ten counts. CDR3 coding DNA: TGTGCCAGCACTGGGGGCACAGATACGCAGTATTTT. Protein product: CASTGGTDTQYF. The chain links TRBV6-6 to TRBJ2-3; no clear D gene. The CDR3 runs to 12 residues. The V end was cut by 7 bases, the J end by 1 base, with 6 bases between. CDR1 and CDR2 from the germline V gene are MNHNY and SVGAGI (reference sequence).

At least ten counts were recorded for this clonotype. The chain uses TRBV20-1 and TRBJ1-6; TRBD1 might be the D (5 bases). V shed 5 bases and J shed 5 bases, with 13 bases lying between them. The germline V gene encodes CDR1 DFQATT and CDR2 SNEGSKA (reference sequence). CDR3 size: 14 residues. In DNA form, the CDR3 reads TGCAGTGCTGTTATGGGACGAGATAATTCACCCCTCCACTTT. Translated: CSAVMGRDNSPLHF.

There are many counts of this clonotype. J is TRBJ2-7 and V is TRBV4-3; 7 bases agree with TRBD1. Germline values: CDR1 LGHNA, CDR2 YSLEER. This CDR3 contains 16 residues. The V and J ends lost 3 bases and 1 base, in that order; junction bases with no gene match: 9. DNA for the CDR3: TGCGCCAGCAGCCAGGTCCACGGGACAGATTCCTACGAGCAGTACTTC. Its translation is CASSQVHGTDSYEQYF.

This chain uses TRBV18 with TRBJ1-1, with no clear D. The V end lost 2 bases, the J end lost 0 bases, and 22 bases lay between the germline ends. Germline V gene lookup returns CDR1 KGHSH and CDR2 LQKENI. The CDR3 length is 19 residues. CDR3 DNA: TGTGCCAGCTCACCATTTAGACTTCTTCCTACAGACTTGAACACTGAAGCTTTCTTT. It yields the protein CASSPFRLLPTDLNTEAFF.

In the case of this clonotype: A single base separates this from a much larger clone, so it may be a read error. The chain recombines TRBV20-1 with TRBJ2-3; 8 bases are shared with TRBD2. CDR1 DFQATT and CDR2 SNEGSKA come from the germline V gene (reference sequence). The CDR3 spans 15 residues. Losses at the gene ends were 6 bases for V and 4 bases for J; bases not matched to a gene: 12. The CDR3 nucleotides are TGCAGTGCCGCCAGGACTAGCTGGGGCTCAGATACGCAGTATTTT. Its protein is CSAARTSWGSDTQYF.

This clonotype was detected ten times or more. The V and J genes are TRBV4-3 and TRBJ2-1; the match to TRBD1 covers 8 bases. With 3 bases clipped from V and 8 bases from J, the junction kept 12 bases outside the gene matches. The CDR3 totals 16 residues. The germline V gene has CDR1 LGHNA and CDR2 YSLEER. This chain's CDR3 is CASSQTFRGQGYEQFF. The CDR3 DNA reads as TGCGCCAGCAGCCAGACCTTCAGAGGACAGGGCTATGAGCAGTTCTTC.

This clonotype was seen ten or more times. The rearrangement uses TRBV6-2 or TRBV6-3 and TRBJ2-2, with 13 positions matching TRBD2. J lost 7 bases, V lost 6 bases, and 14 bases had no gene match. Germline CDR1 and CDR2: MNHEY and SVGEGT. This CDR3 comprises 18 residues. The CDR3 sequence is CASSPMGLAGTRSGELFF. In DNA, the CDR3 is TGTGCCAGCAGCCCTATGGGACTAGCGGGGACCCGGAGCGGGGAGCTGTTTTTT.

This clonotype was detected ten times or more. The chain uses TRBV7-2 and TRBJ2-7; 8 nucleotides agree with TRBD2. V lost 3 bases, J lost 0 bases, and 4 bases stayed unmatched. Germline V gene lookup returns CDR1 SGHTA and CDR2 FQGNSA. This CDR3 is built from 15 residues. CDR3 in DNA: TGTGCCAGCAGCTTTAGCGGGGCCAGCTCCTACGAGCAGTACTTC. This sequence encodes CASSFSGASSYEQYF.

This clonotype was recorded many times. This chain connects TRBV20-1 to TRBJ2-7; 10 bases align to TRBD2. CDR3 length: 16 residues. The germline V gene has CDR1 DFQATT and CDR2 SNEGSKA (reference sequence). Trimming cost V 6 bases and J 1 base; bases outside gene matches: 12. CDR3 sequence reads: CSAGRGLAIRSYEQYF. The CDR3 bases are TGCAGTGCAGGACGGGGACTAGCGATTAGGTCCTACGAGCAGTACTTC.

This clonotype was recorded at least ten times. CDR3 protein: CASSSGTGVDTQYF. CDR3 DNA sequence: TGTGCCAGCAGTTCCGGGACAGGGGTAGATACGCAGTATTTT. The chain couples TRBV28 to TRBJ2-3; 10 bases are shared with TRBD1. The CDR3 sequence is 14 residues long. Germline-derived CDR1 and CDR2 are MDHEN and SYDVKM. V was pared by 4 bases and J by 5 bases, with 3 bases of the junction left unmatched. Full variable domain (outside the CDR3, taken from reference TRBV28 and TRBJ2-3): DVKVTQSSRYLVKRTGEKVFLECVQDMDHENMFWYRQDPGLGLRLIYFSYDVKMKEKGDIPEGYSVSREKKERFSLILESASTNQTSMYLCASSSGTGVDTQYFGPGTRLTVL.